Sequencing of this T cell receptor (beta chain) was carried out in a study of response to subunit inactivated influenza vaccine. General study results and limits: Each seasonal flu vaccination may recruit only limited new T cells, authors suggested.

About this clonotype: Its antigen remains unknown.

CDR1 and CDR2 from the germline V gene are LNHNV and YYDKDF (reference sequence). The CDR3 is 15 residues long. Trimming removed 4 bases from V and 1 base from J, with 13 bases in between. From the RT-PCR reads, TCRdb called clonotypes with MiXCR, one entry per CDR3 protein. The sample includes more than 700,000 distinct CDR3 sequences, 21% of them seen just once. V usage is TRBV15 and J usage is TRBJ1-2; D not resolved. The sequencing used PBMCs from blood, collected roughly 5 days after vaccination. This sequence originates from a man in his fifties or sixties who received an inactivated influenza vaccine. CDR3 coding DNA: TGTGCCACCAGCACCACCCATGTGATTAACTATGGCTACACCTTC. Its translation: CATSTTHVINYGYTF. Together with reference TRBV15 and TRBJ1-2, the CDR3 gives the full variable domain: DAMVIQNPRYQVTQFGKPVTLSCSQTLNHNVMYWYQQKSSQAPKLLFHYYDKDFNNEADTPDNFQSRRPNTSFCFLDIRSPGLGDTAMYLCATSTTHVINYGYTFGSGTRLTVV.